This is a list of T cell receptor beta chains from one sample in a study of early T cells in non-severe SARS-CoV-2 infection. TCRdb itself ran the 5' RACE reads through MiXCR, one entry per CDR3 protein. The sample contains 45,000 to 70,000 distinct CDR3 sequences, under 14% of which appear only once. The specimen sequenced was whole blood. These receptors were collected from an adult who was a healthcare worker with PCR-confirmed SARS-CoV-2 infection or an uninfected control (not recorded which). Both conserved end residues are part of each CDR3. D genes are given only for firm matches. A clone size is listed for some rows: how often the clone was seen (once, few, many), or a class if it is expanded.

abundance: .
j_gene: TRBJ2-3
d_gene: .
v_gene: TRBV28
CDR3nt: TGTGCCAGCACCGAATGGGGGGATACGCAGTATTTT
CDR3aa: CASTEWGDTQYF

abundance: few
j_gene: TRBJ1-4
d_gene: .
v_gene: TRBV7-6
CDR3nt: TGTGCCAGCAGCTTAGCGCCTATAGAAAAACTGTTTTTT
CDR3aa: CASSLAPIEKLFF

abundance: many
j_gene: TRBJ2-1
d_gene: .
v_gene: TRBV7-2
CDR3nt: TGTGCCAGCGGTCGCACCTATTACAATGAGCAGTTCTTC
CDR3aa: CASGRTYYNEQFF

abundance: many
j_gene: TRBJ2-1
d_gene: .
v_gene: TRBV20-1
CDR3nt: TGCAGTGCTAGAGCCCCTCATGAGCAGTTCTTC
CDR3aa: CSARAPHEQFF

abundance: many
j_gene: TRBJ2-2
d_gene: TRBD1
v_gene: TRBV5-1
CDR3nt: TGCGCCAGCAGCTTGGCCGGGACAGGAGCCACCGGGGAGCTGTTTTTT
CDR3aa: CASSLAGTGATGELFF

abundance: few
j_gene: TRBJ1-6
d_gene: .
v_gene: TRBV3-1
CDR3nt: TGTGCCAGCAGCCCAGCCCCGGGGGGCGCGGCACCCCTCCACTTT
CDR3aa: CASSPAPGGAAPLHF

abundance: many
j_gene: TRBJ1-5
d_gene: .
v_gene: TRBV6-1
CDR3nt: TGTGCCAGCAGTGAAGGCCAGAACAATCAGCCCCAGCATTTT
CDR3aa: CASSEGQNNQPQHF

abundance: many
j_gene: TRBJ2-1
d_gene: TRBD2
v_gene: TRBV24-1
CDR3nt: TGTGCCACCAGTGACAGGACTAGCGGGAGCAATGAGCAGTTCTTC
CDR3aa: CATSDRTSGSNEQFF

abundance: few
j_gene: TRBJ2-5
d_gene: .
v_gene: TRBV9
CDR3nt: TGTGCCAGCAGCGGGGGGTTGACCAGACAAGAGACCCAGTACTTC
CDR3aa: CASSGGLTRQETQYF

abundance: few
j_gene: TRBJ1-6
d_gene: .
v_gene: TRBV9
CDR3nt: TGTGCCAGCTGTTGGGGCACTGACTCACCCCTCCACTTT
CDR3aa: CASCWGTDSPLHF

abundance: .
j_gene: TRBJ2-5
d_gene: .
v_gene: TRBV7-9
CDR3nt: TGTGCCAGCAACACCGACGGGAGAAAAGAGACCCAGTACTTC
CDR3aa: CASNTDGRKETQYF

abundance: .
j_gene: TRBJ2-7
d_gene: .
v_gene: TRBV14
CDR3nt: TGTGCCAGCAGCCAAGTAGGCAGCTACGAGCAGTACTTC
CDR3aa: CASSQVGSYEQYF

abundance: .
j_gene: TRBJ1-2
d_gene: .
v_gene: TRBV21-1
CDR3nt: TGTGCCAGCAGCAAAGGACAGGGGGCATGTGGCTACACCTTC
CDR3aa: CASSKGQGACGYTF

abundance: few
j_gene: TRBJ1-2
d_gene: TRBD1
v_gene: TRBV3-1
CDR3nt: TGTGCCAGCAGCCTGAGGGACAGGGATGGTGGCTACACCTTC
CDR3aa: CASSLRDRDGGYTF

abundance: many
j_gene: TRBJ1-5
d_gene: .
v_gene: TRBV24-1
CDR3nt: TGTGCCACCAGCAACCGGGACATCGGTCAGCCCCAGCATTTT
CDR3aa: CATSNRDIGQPQHF

abundance: .
j_gene: TRBJ2-7
d_gene: .
v_gene: TRBV18
CDR3nt: TGTGCCAGCTCACCAAGTTCCTGGGGGCGTGAGCAGTACTTC
CDR3aa: CASSPSSWGREQYF

abundance: .
j_gene: TRBJ2-3
d_gene: .
v_gene: TRBV28
CDR3nt: TGTGCCAGCAGTTTATCCTGGACCGATACGCAGTATTTT
CDR3aa: CASSLSWTDTQYF

abundance: .
j_gene: TRBJ1-6
d_gene: .
v_gene: TRBV3-1
CDR3nt: TGTGCCAGCACCCTAAGTAGGAGCTCCTATAATTCACCCCTCCACTTT
CDR3aa: CASTLSRSSYNSPLHF

abundance: many
j_gene: TRBJ2-3
d_gene: .
v_gene: TRBV2
CDR3nt: TGTGCCAGCAGGGGCCGTTCGGGGGGCACAGATACGCAGTATTTT
CDR3aa: CASRGRSGGTDTQYF

abundance: few
j_gene: TRBJ2-1
d_gene: TRBD1
v_gene: TRBV7-3
CDR3nt: TGTGCCAGCAGCTTAGACAGGGTTCAAGGAGAGCAGTTCTTC
CDR3aa: CASSLDRVQGEQFF

abundance: few
j_gene: TRBJ2-7
d_gene: TRBD2
v_gene: TRBV7-2
CDR3nt: TGTGCCAGCAGCTCATGGACTAGCGGGGGCGAGCAGTACTTC
CDR3aa: CASSSWTSGGEQYF

abundance: .
j_gene: TRBJ1-2
d_gene: TRBD1
v_gene: TRBV29-1
CDR3nt: TGCAGCGCGGACAGGGGAAGTGGCTACACCTTC
CDR3aa: CSADRGSGYTF

abundance: .
j_gene: TRBJ1-3
d_gene: TRBD1
v_gene: TRBV6-1
CDR3nt: TGTGCCAGCAGGGGCCGGGACAGGGGAGAGGCTGGAAACACCATATATTTT
CDR3aa: CASRGRDRGEAGNTIYF

abundance: .
j_gene: TRBJ2-1
d_gene: .
v_gene: TRBV20-1
CDR3nt: TGCAGTGCTAGGGGCTTCTCGGCCTACTCCTACAATGAGCAGTTCTTC
CDR3aa: CSARGFSAYSYNEQFF

abundance: .
j_gene: TRBJ1-2
d_gene: .
v_gene: TRBV12-3/TRBV12-4
CDR3nt: TGTGCCAGCAGTCCTCTTGAGAGCTATGGCTACACCTTC
CDR3aa: CASSPLESYGYTF

abundance: few
j_gene: TRBJ2-2
d_gene: .
v_gene: TRBV12-3/TRBV12-4
CDR3nt: TGTGCCAGCAGTTTAGAGGGCGGGGACCTTGGCGGGGAGCTGTTTTTT
CDR3aa: CASSLEGGDLGGELFF

abundance: many
j_gene: TRBJ2-1
d_gene: .
v_gene: TRBV5-5
CDR3nt: TGTGCCAGCAGCTTGGAGGATGAGCAGTTCTTC
CDR3aa: CASSLEDEQFF

abundance: few
j_gene: TRBJ2-5
d_gene: .
v_gene: TRBV12-3/TRBV12-4
CDR3nt: TGTGCCAGCAGTTGGGTGGGGGAGACCCAGTACTTC
CDR3aa: CASSWVGETQYF

abundance: .
j_gene: TRBJ2-4
d_gene: TRBD2
v_gene: TRBV28
CDR3nt: TGTGCCAGCAGTCCGGGGGGGATTGACAAAAACATTCAGTACTTC
CDR3aa: CASSPGGIDKNIQYF